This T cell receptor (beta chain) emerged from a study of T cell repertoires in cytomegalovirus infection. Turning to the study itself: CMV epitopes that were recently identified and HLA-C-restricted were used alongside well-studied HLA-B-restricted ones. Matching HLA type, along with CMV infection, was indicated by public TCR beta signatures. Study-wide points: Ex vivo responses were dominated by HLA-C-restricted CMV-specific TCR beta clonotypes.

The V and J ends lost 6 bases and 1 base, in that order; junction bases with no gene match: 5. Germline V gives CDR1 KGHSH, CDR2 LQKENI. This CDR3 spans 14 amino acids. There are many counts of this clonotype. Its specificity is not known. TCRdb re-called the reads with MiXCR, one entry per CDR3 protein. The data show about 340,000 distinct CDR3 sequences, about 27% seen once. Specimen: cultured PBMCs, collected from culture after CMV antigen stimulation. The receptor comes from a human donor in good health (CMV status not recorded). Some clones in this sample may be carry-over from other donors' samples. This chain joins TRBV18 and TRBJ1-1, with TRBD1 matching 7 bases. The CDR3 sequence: CASSPRQGNTEAFF. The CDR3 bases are TGTGCCAGCTCCCCCAGACAGGGGAACACTGAAGCTTTCTTT.